A single sample gave rise to the 26 T cell receptor beta chains below, sequenced in a study of cytomegalovirus exposure and HLA in healthy donors. TCRdb's table, derived via immunoSEQ multiplex PCR, lists solely in-frame clones and lacks some. The table has roughly 140,000 clones, roughly nine tenths seen once. The sample was PBMCs. The receptors stem from a man aged 18 to 30 in good health and CMV-seronegative.

The rearrangement joins TRBV19 to TRBJ2-7; TRBD1 agrees at 11 bases. Germline V CDR1 and CDR2: LNHDA, SQIVND (reference sequence). V shed 6 bases and J 3 bases; nucleotides not matched to a gene: 4. CDR3 length: 14 amino acids. CDR3 residues: CASSPGTGGYEQYF. DNA for the CDR3: TGTGCCAGTAGCCCGGGGACAGGGGGCTACGAGCAGTACTTC.

In this sample, this clone turned up once. The chain recombines TRBV18 with TRBJ1-2, with D perhaps TRBD1 (5 bases). Germline CDR1 is KGHSH and CDR2 is LQKENI. The CDR3 length is 14 residues. Trimming took off 1 base at V and 2 bases at J, with 8 bases between the two ends. CDR3 sequence (DNA): TGTGCCAGCTCACCACGGGCAGGGAACTATGGCTACACCTTC. It codes for CASSPRAGNYGYTF.

This rearrangement joins TRBV5-1 to TRBJ1-1; TRBD1 matches at 9 bases. The CDR3 totals 16 residues. CDR1 is SGHRS, CDR2 YFSETQ, per germline. V lost 3 bases and J lost 0; bases outside the gene matches: 6. The CDR3 DNA reads TGCGCCAGCAGCTCCGGGACAGGGTTCATGAACACTGAAGCTTTCTTT. Amino acids: CASSSGTGFMNTEAFF.

This clone was seen a single time. V is TRBV7-9 and J is TRBJ1-2; D not resolved. Trimming shortened V by 4 bases and J by 1 base, and 10 bases separated the two germline ends. Germline CDR1 SEHNR, CDR2 FQNEAQ (reference sequence). The CDR3 is 14 residues long. Here the CDR3 reads CASSSPGSNYGYTF. CDR3 in DNA: TGTGCCAGCAGCTCTCCCGGGAGTAACTATGGCTACACCTTC. The whole variable domain, filled in from reference TRBV7-9 and TRBJ1-2, reads DTGVSQNPRHKITKRGQNVTFRCDPISEHNRLYWYRQTLGQGPEFLTYFQNEAQLEKSRLLSDRFSAERPKGSFSTLEIQRTEQGDSAMYLCASSSPGSNYGYTFGSGTRLTVV.

This rearrangement joins TRBV19 to TRBJ1-1; possibly TRBD1 for D (6 bases). Trimming took 4 bases from V and 0 from J, leaving 15 bases between them. CDR3 size: 16 residues. CDR1 and CDR2 (germline): LNHDA, SQIVND (reference sequence). The DNA of the CDR3 is TGTGCCAGTAGTAACTACAGGGCGACTATGAACACTGAAGCTTTCTTT. The encoded protein is CASSNYRATMNTEAFF.

The rearrangement joins TRBV7-8 to TRBJ1-5, with TRBD1 identical over 8 bases. The trim removed 2 bases at V and 4 bases at J, leaving 7 bases unmatched. The CDR3 is 16 residues long. Germline V gene lookup returns CDR1 SGHVS and CDR2 FQNEAQ. CDR3 protein: CASSLIGTGLNQPQHF. The CDR3 DNA reads TGTGCCAGCAGCTTAATAGGGACAGGATTAAATCAGCCCCAGCATTTT. The whole variable domain, filled in from reference TRBV7-8 and TRBJ1-5, reads GAGVSQSPRYKVAKRGQDVALRCDPISGHVSLFWYQQALGQGPEFLTYFQNEAQLDKSGLPSDRFFAERPEGSVSTLKIQRTQQEDSAVYLCASSLIGTGLNQPQHFGDGTRLSIL.

DNA for the CDR3: TGCGCCAGCAGCCGTACCTCAGGGGACACTGAAGCTTTCTTT. It codes for CASSRTSGDTEAFF. The chain uses TRBV4-3 and TRBJ1-1, with a tentative D call TRBD1 (6 bases). V shed 4 bases and J shed 3 bases, with 12 bases lying between them. There are 14 residues in the CDR3. Germline V CDR1 and CDR2: LGHNA, YSLEER.

The chain combines TRBV4-2 with TRBJ2-1; no definite D call. The CDR3 runs to 17 residues. Germline V lookup: CDR1 LGHNA, CDR2 YNFKEQ. Trimming took 6 bases from V and 4 from J, leaving 22 bases between them. The CDR3 DNA reads TGTGCCAGCAGTCCATTTGCTTGGAGCTCTGGATACAATGAGCAGTTCTTC. Encoded protein: CASSPFAWSSGYNEQFF.

The rearrangement links TRBV5-1 to TRBJ2-3, with a weak D call TRBD2 (6 bases). Trimming stripped 2 bases from V and 6 bases from J, with 13 bases between. The CDR3 spans 14 residues. Germline CDR1 is SGHRS and CDR2 is YFSETQ. The CDR3 coding sequence is TGCGCCAGCAGCTTCGGGGACTCGGGCGATACGCAGTATTTT. As protein: CASSFGDSGDTQYF.

V usage is TRBV14 and J usage is TRBJ2-5, with 7 bases aligning to TRBD1. CDR1 is SGHDN, CDR2 FVKESK, per germline. The junction had 5 bases not matched to a gene; V was cut back by 5 bases and J by 2 bases. The length of the CDR3 is 14 residues. CDR3 amino acids: CASSSDRSQETQYF. The CDR3 coding sequence is TGTGCCAGCAGCTCGGACAGGTCGCAAGAGACCCAGTACTTC.

This clone was seen a single time. The chain has TRBV7-6 and TRBJ2-2; D is ambiguous. CDR1 and CDR2 (germline): SGHVS, FNYEAQ. The CDR3 has 12 amino acids. Deletions cut 1 base from V and 6 bases from J, with 3 bases between. The CDR3 region is CASSLDSGELFF. The CDR3 DNA follows: TGTGCCAGCAGCTTAGACTCCGGGGAGCTGTTTTTT.

The rearrangement joins TRBV20-1 to TRBJ2-7; no firm D call. The CDR3 extends over 11 amino acids. Germline CDR1 reads DFQATT; CDR2 reads SNEGSKA (reference sequence). Trimming pared 3 bases from V and 5 bases from J, leaving 8 bases between. The CDR3 loop reads CSASFTDEQYF. The CDR3 DNA sequence: TGCAGTGCTAGTTTCACAGACGAGCAGTACTTC.

The J gene is TRBJ1-2, the V gene TRBV2; D ambiguous. The V end was cut by 6 bases, the J end by 8 bases, with 19 bases between. Germline V CDR1 and CDR2: SNHLY, FYNNEI. The CDR3 runs to 14 residues. CDR3 coding DNA: TGTGCCAGCAGGCCGGGAATTACTATAAGGGGCTACACCTTC. Translation gives CASRPGITIRGYTF.

DNA for the CDR3: TGTGCCAGCAGCGAATCTCAGGGGAGCAATCAGCCCCAGCATTTT. This sequence encodes CASSESQGSNQPQHF. V gene TRBV2 combines with J gene TRBJ1-5; maybe TRBD1 (6 bases). Trimming left V 6 bases short and J 1 base short, with 13 bases between. There are 15 residues in the CDR3. Germline V gives CDR1 SNHLY, CDR2 FYNNEI.

This chain connects TRBV4-3 to TRBJ1-1; the D is unclear. Germline lookup yields CDR1 LGHNA and CDR2 YSLEER. CDR3 length: 15 residues. V shed 1 base and J shed 1 base, with 10 bases lying between them. As DNA, the CDR3 is TGCGCCAGCAGCCAAGCGTGGAGGGCGAACACTGAAGCTTTCTTT. Its translation is CASSQAWRANTEAFF.

The chain is built from TRBV6-5 and TRBJ2-1; 8 positions match TRBD2. J was trimmed by 10 bases and V by 0 bases; bases with no gene match: 5. This CDR3 has 14 residues. Germline V gene lookup returns CDR1 MNHEY and CDR2 SVGAGI. CDR3 amino acids: CASSYSGGDQEQFF. In DNA, the CDR3 is TGTGCCAGCAGTTACTCCGGGGGGGACCAGGAGCAGTTCTTC.

This rearrangement joins TRBV30 to TRBJ2-5, with D possibly TRBD2 on 5 matching bases. This CDR3 is built from 12 residues. Between the trimmed V and J ends, which lost 7 bases and 0 bases, there was a span of 9 bases. From germline, CDR1 is GTSNPN and CDR2 SVGIG (reference sequence). CDR3 bases: TGTGCCTTAAGAGGGTACCAAGAGACCCAGTACTTC. As protein: CALRGYQETQYF.

The chain joins TRBV19 to TRBJ2-3, with 9 bases identical to TRBD2. The germline V gene encodes CDR1 LNHDA and CDR2 SQIVND (reference sequence). With 5 bases clipped from V and 5 bases from J, the junction kept 17 bases outside the gene matches. CDR3 size: 18 residues. The CDR3 here is CASSVGPGLAGRGDTQYF. CDR3 nucleotides: TGTGCCAGTAGTGTCGGACCAGGGCTAGCGGGACGAGGAGATACGCAGTATTTT.

The chain combines TRBV9 with TRBJ2-2, with D hard to call. The CDR3 is 14 amino acids. Per the germline V gene, CDR1 is SGDLS and CDR2 is YYNGEE. Between the trimmed V and J ends, which lost 4 bases and 7 bases, there was a span of 14 bases. CDR3 region: CASSPLSVGGELFF. The DNA for the CDR3 is TGTGCCAGCAGCCCCCTTTCGGTCGGCGGGGAGCTGTTTTTT.

This chain links TRBV21-1 with TRBJ2-7; TRBD2 is the table's D call, not checked against the DNA. TRBV21-1 is a known pseudogene. The CDR3 spans 15 residues. CDR3 in amino acids: CASSKDEGSGYEQYV. DNA for the CDR3: TGTGCCAGCAGCAAGGACGAGGGCTCAGGCTACGAGCAGTACGTC.

This chain links TRBV25-1 with TRBJ2-2, with 14 bases identical to TRBD2. Looked up from germline, CDR1 is MGHDK and CDR2 is SYGVNS. The junction had 7 bases not matched to a gene; V was cut back by 3 bases and J by 4 bases. The CDR3 runs to 18 residues. CDR3 residues: CASSEGLAGDSGTGELFF. The CDR3 DNA sequence: TGTGCCAGCAGTGAGGGACTAGCGGGAGACTCGGGCACCGGGGAGCTGTTTTTT.

The chain couples TRBV7-9 to TRBJ1-5, with a weak D call TRBD1 (5 bases). This CDR3 comprises 13 residues. Between the trimmed V and J ends, which lost 10 bases and 0 bases, there was a span of 10 bases. Germline-derived CDR1 and CDR2 are SEHNR and FQNEAQ (reference sequence). Here the CDR3 DNA reads TGTGCCATCCAGACAGATAGCAATCAGCCCCAGCATTTT. It yields the protein CAIQTDSNQPQHF.

This clone came up a few times. The chain links TRBV13 to TRBJ2-5; 7 nucleotides match TRBD2. The CDR3 totals 14 residues. Unmatched junction bases numbered 7, after V lost 5 bases and J lost 4 bases. CDR1 is PRHDT and CDR2 is FYEKMQ in the germline V gene (reference sequence). CDR3 DNA: TGTGCCAGCAGCCCTGGGACTATGATAGAGACCCAGTACTTC. This sequence encodes CASSPGTMIETQYF.

This clone has a single count. V gene TRBV5-6 combines with J gene TRBJ2-1; weak D call: TRBD2 (5 bases). The CDR3 consists of 15 residues. Germline CDR1 SGHDT, CDR2 YYEEEE. Trimming took 2 bases from V and 4 from J, leaving 13 bases between them. The CDR3 sequence is CASSFEGLLYNEQFF. CDR3 sequence (DNA): TGTGCCAGCAGCTTTGAAGGACTCTTATACAATGAGCAGTTCTTC.

The chain links TRBV15 to TRBJ2-2; 10 nucleotides agree with TRBD2. Germline V gene sequence: CDR1 LNHNV, CDR2 YYDKDF (reference sequence). The CDR3 is made up of 16 amino acids. Unmatched junction bases numbered 3, after V lost 1 base and J lost 4 bases. The DNA for the CDR3 is TGTGCCACCAGCAGAGTGCTAGCGGGAGCCACCGGGGAGCTGTTTTTT. This gives the protein CATSRVLAGATGELFF.

The rearrangement joins TRBV4-1 to TRBJ2-7; a possible D gene is TRBD2 (5 bases). The CDR3 extends over 15 amino acids. Germline V CDR1 and CDR2: MGHRA, YSYEKL. The V end was cut by 3 bases, the J end by 6 bases, with 18 bases between. CDR3 DNA: TGCGCCAGCAGCCAGATCCTCCAGTTTGAGGGCGAGCAGTACTTC. Translation gives CASSQILQFEGEQYF.